The clone carrying this TCR beta chain was found a few times. Its antigen is as yet unknown. Germline values: CDR1 SGHKS, CDR2 YYEKEE (reference sequence). The V gene end was trimmed by 0 bases and the J gene end by 1 base; junction bases not matched to a gene: 3. The CDR3 runs 15 residues. Each diagnosis drew on symptoms, thyroxine, TRAb, thyroid ultrasound and orbital computed tomography findings. Fresh peripheral blood, roughly 9.8 ml of it, supplied the PBMCs. This specimen belongs to a study of T cells in Graves' hyperthyroidism and ophthalmopathy. Study-wide background: Before any treatment, at initial diagnosis, peripheral blood was collected.

Study-wide points: Blood held most thyroid clonotypes expanded above 0.001 frequency.

Amplification targeted TCR beta CDR3 regions from RNA transcripts. TCR CDR3 underwent first-round RT-PCR with the HTBI primer set. MiXCR, run by TCRdb on the multiplex PCR reads, gives a single entry per CDR3 protein. The sample holds some 490,000 distinct CDR3 sequences; roughly 22% are singletons and the top ten take roughly 49%. The receptor comes from a woman aged 65 to 85 with Graves' ophthalmopathy. The chain is built from TRBV5-5 and TRBJ1-1, with 7 bases that match TRBD1. Sequencing was done on a sample of blood. The CDR3 region is CASSLGGGANTEAFF. In DNA form, the CDR3 reads TGTGCCAGCAGCTTGGGAGGGGGCGCGAACACTGAAGCTTTCTTT. The full variable domain, rest sourced from reference TRBV5-5 and TRBJ1-1, is DAGVTQSPTHLIKTRGQQVTLRCSPISGHKSVSWYQQVLGQGPQFIFQYYEKEERGRGNFPDRFSARQFPNYSSELNVNALLLGDSALYLCASSLGGGANTEAFFGQGTRLTVV.